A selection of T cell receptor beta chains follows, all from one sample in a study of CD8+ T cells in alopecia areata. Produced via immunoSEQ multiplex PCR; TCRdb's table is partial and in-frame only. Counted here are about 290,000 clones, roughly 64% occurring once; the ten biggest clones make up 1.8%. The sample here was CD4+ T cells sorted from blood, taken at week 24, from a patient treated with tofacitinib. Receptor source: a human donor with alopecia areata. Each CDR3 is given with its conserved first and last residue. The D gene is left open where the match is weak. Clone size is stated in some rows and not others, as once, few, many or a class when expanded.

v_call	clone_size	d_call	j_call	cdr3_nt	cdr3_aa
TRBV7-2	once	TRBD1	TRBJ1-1	TGTGCCAGCAGCTTTCGGGACAGGGGTTCGGCTTTCTTT	CASSFRDRGSAFF
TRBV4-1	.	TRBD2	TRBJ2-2	TGCGCCAGCAGCCAAGCGACTAGCGGGGGAGCTTTTTGGGAGCTGTTTTTT	CASSQATSGGAFWELFF
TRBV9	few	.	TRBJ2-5	TGTGCCAGCAGCGTAGCTACACCGGGGAAGGGGGAGACCCAGTACTTC	CASSVATPGKGETQYF
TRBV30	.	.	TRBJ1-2	TGTGCCTGGAGTGTATTCGAGGGGTATGGCTACACCTTC	CAWSVFEGYGYTF
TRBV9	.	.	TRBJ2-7	TGTGCCAGCAGCGTAGAGATCAGCCCGACCTACGAGCAGTACTTC	CASSVEISPTYEQYF
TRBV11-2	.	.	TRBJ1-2	TGTGCCAGCAGCTTACAAACGGCCGCTGCCACCTTC	CASSLQTAAATF
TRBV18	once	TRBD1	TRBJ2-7	TGTGCCAGCTCACGGACAGGGAACGACTACGAGCAGTACTTC	CASSRTGNDYEQYF
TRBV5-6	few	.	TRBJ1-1	TGTGCCAGCAGCCAAATACAGGTCCCTGTCGTCACTTTCTTT	CASSQIQVPVVTFF
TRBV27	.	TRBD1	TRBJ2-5	TGTGCCAGCACAGGGACAGGGGGCCGGGAGACCCAGTACTTC	CASTGTGGRETQYF
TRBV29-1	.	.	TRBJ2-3	TGCAGCGTTGCCCTCCCCCTGGGAGATACGCAGTATTTT	CSVALPLGDTQYF
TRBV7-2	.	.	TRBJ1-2	TGTGCCAGCAGCTTTACAACCCTGTTGGGGTTCTATGGCTACACCTTC	CASSFTTLLGFYGYTF
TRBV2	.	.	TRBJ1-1	TGTGCCAGCAGTGAAATTCTGGGAGTGGGGGACGACGAAGCTTTCTTT	CASSEILGVGDDEAFF
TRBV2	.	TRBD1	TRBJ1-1	TGTGCCAGCAGGGAGTTCACAGGGGGAGTTACTGAAGCTTTCTTT	CASREFTGGVTEAFF
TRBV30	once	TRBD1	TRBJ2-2	TGTGCCTGGAGTGTACCACAGGGGGTCACCGGGGAGCTGTTTTTT	CAWSVPQGVTGELFF
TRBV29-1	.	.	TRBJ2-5	TGCAGCGTTGATCGATTGGACAGAGAAGAGACCCAGTACTTC	CSVDRLDREETQYF
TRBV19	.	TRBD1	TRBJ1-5	TGTGCCAGTAGTCCCCGGACAGGGAAGATGTGGGATCAGCCCCAGCATTTT	CASSPRTGKMWDQPQHF
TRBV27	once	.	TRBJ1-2	TGTGCCAGCAGTTTAAAGGGCAGGGTATACGATGGCTACACCTTC	CASSLKGRVYDGYTF
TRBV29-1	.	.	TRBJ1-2	TGCAGCGTCAGTTCGATAGGCTACACCTTC	CSVSSIGYTF
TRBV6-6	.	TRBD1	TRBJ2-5	TGTGCCGGTACAAGGGGGCTCGAAGAGACCCAGTACTTC	CAGTRGLEETQYF
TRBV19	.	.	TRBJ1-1	TGTGCCAGTAGTATCAACGGGTTGACTGAAGCTTTCTTT	CASSINGLTEAFF
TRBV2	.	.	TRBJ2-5	TGTGCCAGCAGTGAATCCCACGGGGTTGGGTACTTC	CASSESHGVGYF
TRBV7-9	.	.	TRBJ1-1	TGTGCCAGCACCCCTGCAGGGGACACTGAAGCTTTCTTT	CASTPAGDTEAFF
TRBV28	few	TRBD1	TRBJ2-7	TGTGCCAGCAGTCCGCGGACAGGGGGTTACGAGCAGTACTTC	CASSPRTGGYEQYF
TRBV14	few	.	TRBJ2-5	TGTGCCAGCAGCCAATACTCGGGGGAGACCCAGTACTTC	CASSQYSGETQYF